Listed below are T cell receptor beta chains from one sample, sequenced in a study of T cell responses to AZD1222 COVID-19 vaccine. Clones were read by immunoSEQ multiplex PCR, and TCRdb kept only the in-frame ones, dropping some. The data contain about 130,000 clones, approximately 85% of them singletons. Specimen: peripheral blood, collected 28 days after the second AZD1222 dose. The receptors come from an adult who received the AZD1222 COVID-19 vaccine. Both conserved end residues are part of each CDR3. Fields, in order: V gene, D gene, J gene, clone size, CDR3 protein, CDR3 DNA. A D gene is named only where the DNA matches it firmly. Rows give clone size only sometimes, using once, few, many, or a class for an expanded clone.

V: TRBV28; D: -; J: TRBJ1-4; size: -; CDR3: CASSLDGAYEKLFF; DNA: TGTGCCAGCAGTTTGGATGGGGCTTATGAAAAACTGTTTTTT
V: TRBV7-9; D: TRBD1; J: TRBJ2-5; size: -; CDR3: CASSPGQGMEETQYF; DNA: TGTGCCAGCAGTCCTGGACAGGGGATGGAAGAGACCCAGTACTTC
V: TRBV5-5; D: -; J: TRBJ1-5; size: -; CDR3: CASSFAELGPQHF; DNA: TGTGCCAGCAGCTTCGCCGAGTTGGGGCCCCAGCATTTT
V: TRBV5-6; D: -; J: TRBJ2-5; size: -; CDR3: CASSLGGVETQYF; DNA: TGTGCCAGCAGCTTGGGGGGGGTCGAGACCCAGTACTTC
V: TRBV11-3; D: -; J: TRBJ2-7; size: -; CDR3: CASSSDKYEQYF; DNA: TGTGCCAGCAGCTCGGACAAATACGAGCAGTACTTC
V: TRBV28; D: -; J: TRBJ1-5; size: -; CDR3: CASSGLRDTNQPQHF; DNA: TGTGCCAGCAGTGGACTTAGGGACACGAATCAGCCCCAGCATTTT
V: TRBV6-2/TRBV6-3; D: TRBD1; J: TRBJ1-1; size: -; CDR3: CASSYSTGVLGTEAFF; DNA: TGTGCCAGCAGTTACTCGACAGGGGTATTAGGCACTGAAGCTTTCTTT
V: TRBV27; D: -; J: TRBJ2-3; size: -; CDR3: CASSFPDRTDTQYF; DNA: TGTGCCAGCAGTTTCCCCGACAGAACAGATACGCAGTATTTT
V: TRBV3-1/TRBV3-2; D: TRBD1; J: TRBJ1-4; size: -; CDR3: CASSLGQGGEKLFF; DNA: TGTGCCAGCAGCCTCGGACAGGGAGGAGAAAAACTGTTTTTT
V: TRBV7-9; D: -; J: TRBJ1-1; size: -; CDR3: CASSLQGRNTEAFF; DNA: TGTGCCAGCAGCTTACAGGGACGTAACACTGAAGCTTTCTTT
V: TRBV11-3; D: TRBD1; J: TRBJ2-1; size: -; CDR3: CASRNPGQGSDEQFF; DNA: TGTGCCAGCAGAAATCCGGGACAGGGAAGCGATGAGCAGTTCTTC
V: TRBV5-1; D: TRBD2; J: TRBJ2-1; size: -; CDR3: CASSLGGSGAYNEQFF; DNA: TGCGCCAGCAGCTTGGGTGGTAGCGGGGCCTACAATGAGCAGTTCTTC
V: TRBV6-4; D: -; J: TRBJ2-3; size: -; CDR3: CASKERLNTDTQYF; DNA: TGTGCCAGCAAAGAAAGGCTTAACACAGATACGCAGTATTTT
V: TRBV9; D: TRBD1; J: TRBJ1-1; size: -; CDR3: CASSVGQGNTEAFF; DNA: TGTGCCAGCAGCGTGGGACAGGGGAATACTGAAGCTTTCTTT
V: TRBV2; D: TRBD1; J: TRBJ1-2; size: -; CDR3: CASSTGTGDGYTF; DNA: TGTGCCAGCAGTACCGGGACAGGGGATGGCTACACCTTC
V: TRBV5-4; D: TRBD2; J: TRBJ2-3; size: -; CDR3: CASSLGTSGGDTQYF; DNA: TGTGCCAGCAGCTTGGGGACTAGCGGGGGTGATACGCAGTATTTT
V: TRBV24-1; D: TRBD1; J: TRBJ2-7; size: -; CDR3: CATRKGQGATYEQYF; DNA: TGTGCCACCAGGAAGGGGCAGGGGGCGACCTACGAGCAGTACTTC
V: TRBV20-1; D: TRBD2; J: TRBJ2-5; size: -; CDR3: CSASRAGGPSETQYF; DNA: TGCAGTGCTAGTCGGGCGGGAGGGCCTTCGGAGACCCAGTACTTC
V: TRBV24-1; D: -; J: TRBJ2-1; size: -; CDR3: CATSGLQGSSYNEQFF; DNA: TGTGCCACCAGTGGCCTACAGGGAAGCTCCTACAATGAGCAGTTCTTC
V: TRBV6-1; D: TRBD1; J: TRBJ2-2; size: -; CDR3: CASSEVRGSGTGELFF; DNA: TGTGCCAGCAGTGAAGTCAGGGGGAGCGGCACCGGGGAGCTGTTTTTT
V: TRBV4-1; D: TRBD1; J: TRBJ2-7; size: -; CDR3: CASSQAGTGPYEQYF; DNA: TGCGCCAGCAGCCAAGCCGGGACAGGGCCCTACGAGCAGTACTTC
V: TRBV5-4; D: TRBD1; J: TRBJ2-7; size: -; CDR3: CASSYPGTGGIEQYF; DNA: TGTGCCAGCAGCTACCCAGGGACAGGGGGAATCGAGCAGTACTTC
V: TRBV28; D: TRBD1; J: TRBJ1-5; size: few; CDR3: CASSFLQRGGKTQPQHF; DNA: TGTGCCAGCAGTTTTCTCCAACGAGGGGGCAAAACTCAGCCCCAGCATTTT
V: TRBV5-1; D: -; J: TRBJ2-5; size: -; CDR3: CASSSGTGETQYF; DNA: TGCGCCAGCAGCTCCGGGACGGGAGAGACCCAGTACTTC
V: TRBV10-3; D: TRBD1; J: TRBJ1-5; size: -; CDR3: CAISGTGDSNQPQHF; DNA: TGTGCCATCTCGGGGACAGGGGATAGCAATCAGCCCCAGCATTTT
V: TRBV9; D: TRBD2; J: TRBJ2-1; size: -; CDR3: CASSARGGGYNEQFF; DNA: TGTGCCAGCAGCGCCCGCGGGGGAGGTTACAATGAGCAGTTCTTC
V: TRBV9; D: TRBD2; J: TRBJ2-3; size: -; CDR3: CASGRTSGVNTQYF; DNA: TGTGCCAGCGGCCGGACTAGCGGGGTAAATACGCAGTATTTT
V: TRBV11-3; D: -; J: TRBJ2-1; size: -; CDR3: CASSLDRTVYNEQFF; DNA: TGTGCCAGCAGCTTAGATCGGACGGTCTACAATGAGCAGTTCTTC
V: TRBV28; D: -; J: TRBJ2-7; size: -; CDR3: CASSSEGAGRDEQYF; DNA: TGTGCCAGCAGTTCAGAAGGGGCAGGGCGAGACGAGCAGTACTTC
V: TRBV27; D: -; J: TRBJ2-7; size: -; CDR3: CASSLQGPYEQYF; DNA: TGTGCCAGCAGTTTACAGGGACCTTACGAGCAGTACTTC
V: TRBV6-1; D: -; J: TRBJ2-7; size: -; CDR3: CASSETVSYEQYF; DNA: TGTGCCAGCAGTGAAACAGTATCCTACGAGCAGTACTTC
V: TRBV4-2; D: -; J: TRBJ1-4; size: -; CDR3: CASSQGAGEGEKLFF; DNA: TGTGCCAGCAGCCAAGGGGCAGGGGAGGGGGAAAAACTGTTTTTT
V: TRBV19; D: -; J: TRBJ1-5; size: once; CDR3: CASNMGTLATQPQHF; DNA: TGTGCCAGTAACATGGGGACACTGGCTACACAGCCCCAGCATTTT
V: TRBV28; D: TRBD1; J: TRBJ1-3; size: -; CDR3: CATIQGTGNTIYF; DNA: TGTGCCACCATACAGGGGACAGGAAACACCATATATTTT
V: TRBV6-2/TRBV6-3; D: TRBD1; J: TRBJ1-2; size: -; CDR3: CASSFIQGAVAYGYTF; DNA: TGTGCCAGCAGTTTCATACAGGGGGCGGTCGCCTATGGCTACACCTTC
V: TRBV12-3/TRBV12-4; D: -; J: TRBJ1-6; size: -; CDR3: CASSLRQATFVHF; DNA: TGTGCCAGCAGTTTAAGGCAGGCGACCTTTGTCCACTTT
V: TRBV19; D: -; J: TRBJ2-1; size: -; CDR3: CASNPSSSSYNEQFF; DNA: TGTGCCAGTAACCCTAGCTCTAGCTCCTACAATGAGCAGTTCTTC
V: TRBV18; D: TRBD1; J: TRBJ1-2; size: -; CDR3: CASSPTGGKGYTF; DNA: TGTGCCAGCTCACCAACAGGGGGGAAGGGCTACACCTTC
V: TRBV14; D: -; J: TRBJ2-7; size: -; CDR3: CASSQEGTYSYEQYF; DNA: TGTGCCAGCAGCCAAGAGGGCACCTACTCCTACGAGCAGTACTTC
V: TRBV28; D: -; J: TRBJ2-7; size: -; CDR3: CATPLGRRDMRNEQYF; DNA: TGTGCCACCCCCCTGGGCAGGCGCGATATGAGGAACGAGCAGTACTTC
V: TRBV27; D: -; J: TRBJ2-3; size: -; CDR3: CASSASSLADTQYF; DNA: TGTGCCAGCAGCGCGAGTAGTCTCGCAGATACGCAGTATTTT
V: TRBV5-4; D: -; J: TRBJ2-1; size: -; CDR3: CASSLTGESYNEQFF; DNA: TGTGCCAGCAGCTTGACGGGGGAGTCTTACAATGAGCAGTTCTTC
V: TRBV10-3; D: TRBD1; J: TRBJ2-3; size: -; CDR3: CAISPSGTGGADTQYF; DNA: TGTGCCATCAGTCCCTCGGGGACAGGGGGCGCGGATACGCAGTATTTT
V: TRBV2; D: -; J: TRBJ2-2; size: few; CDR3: CASSDRAQINTGELFF; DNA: TGTGCCAGCAGCGACCGGGCACAAATAAACACCGGGGAGCTGTTTTTT
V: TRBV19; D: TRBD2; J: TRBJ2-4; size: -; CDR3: CASTASGGPENIQYF; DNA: TGTGCCAGTACCGCGAGCGGGGGCCCTGAAAACATTCAGTACTTC
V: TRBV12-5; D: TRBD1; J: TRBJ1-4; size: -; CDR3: CASGTGTGSEKLFF; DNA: TGTGCTAGTGGTACCGGGACAGGGTCTGAAAAACTGTTTTTT
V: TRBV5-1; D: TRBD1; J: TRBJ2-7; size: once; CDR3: CASSLLGQGYSYEQYF; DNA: TGCGCCAGCAGCTTACTGGGACAGGGGTACTCCTACGAGCAGTACTTC
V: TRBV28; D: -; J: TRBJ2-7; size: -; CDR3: CASSLNSPGEKYF; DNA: TGTGCCAGCAGTTTGAACTCTCCGGGGGAAAAGTACTTC
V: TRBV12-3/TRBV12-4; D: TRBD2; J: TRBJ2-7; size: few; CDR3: CASRPSGRMEQYF; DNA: TGTGCCAGCAGGCCTAGCGGACGGATGGAGCAGTACTTC
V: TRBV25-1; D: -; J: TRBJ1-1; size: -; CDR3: CASSVSGGNTEAFF; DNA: TGTGCCAGCAGTGTCTCGGGGGGGAACACTGAAGCTTTCTTT
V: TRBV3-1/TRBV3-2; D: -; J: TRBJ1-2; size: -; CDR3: CASSPGDYGYTF; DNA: TGTGCCAGCAGCCCGGGGGACTATGGCTACACCTTC
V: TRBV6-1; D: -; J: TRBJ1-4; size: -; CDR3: CASSERAGGATNEKLFF; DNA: TGTGCCAGCAGTGAACGAGCCGGGGGCGCAACTAATGAAAAACTGTTTTTT